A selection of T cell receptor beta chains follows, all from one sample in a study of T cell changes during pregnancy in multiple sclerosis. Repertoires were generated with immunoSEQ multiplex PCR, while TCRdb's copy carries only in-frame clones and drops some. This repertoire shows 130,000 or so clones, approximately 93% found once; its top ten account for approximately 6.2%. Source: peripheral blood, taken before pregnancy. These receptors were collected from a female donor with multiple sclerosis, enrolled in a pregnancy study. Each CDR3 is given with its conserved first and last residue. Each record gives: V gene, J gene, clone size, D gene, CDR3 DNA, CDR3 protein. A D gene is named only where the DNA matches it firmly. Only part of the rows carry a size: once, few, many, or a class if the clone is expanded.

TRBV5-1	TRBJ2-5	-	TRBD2	TGCGCCAGCAGCTTGGGACTAGCGAGGGGTGAGGAGACCCAGTACTTC	CASSLGLARGEETQYF
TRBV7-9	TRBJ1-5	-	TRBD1	TGTGCCAGCAGCTTAATTACCGGACAGGGCGATGGCAATCAGCCCCAGCATTTT	CASSLITGQGDGNQPQHF
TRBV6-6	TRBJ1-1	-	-	TGTGCCAGCAGTTACAGGGGGGGCACTGAAGCTTTCTTT	CASSYRGGTEAFF
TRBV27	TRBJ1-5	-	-	TGTGCCAGCAGTTTACTCGGGGGGGGCAATCAGCCCCAGCATTTT	CASSLLGGGNQPQHF
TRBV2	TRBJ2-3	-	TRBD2	TGTGCCACAGCCCTCCGGGCGGGGGGGAGCACAGATACGCAGTATTTT	CATALRAGGSTDTQYF
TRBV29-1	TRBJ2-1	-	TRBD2	TGCAGCGTTGATCCTTTGGCAGCGGGAGGTCGCAATGAGCAGTTCTTC	CSVDPLAAGGRNEQFF
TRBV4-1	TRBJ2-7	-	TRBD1	TGCGCCAGCAGCCACACAAGGACAGGGGGCGGCTACGAGCAGTACTTC	CASSHTRTGGGYEQYF
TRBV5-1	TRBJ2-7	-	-	TGCGCCAGCAGCTTCCAACAGGCTTCCTACGAGCAGTACTTC	CASSFQQASYEQYF
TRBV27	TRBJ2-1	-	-	TGTGCCAGCAGTCGCCGACAGTTCGATGAGCAGTTCTTC	CASSRRQFDEQFF
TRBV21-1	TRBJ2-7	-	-	TGTGCCAGCAGCAAAGATGGGTCTGGGCCCTCCGAGCAGTACTTC	CASSKDGSGPSEQYF
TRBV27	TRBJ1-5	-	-	TGTGCCAGCAGTTTAATGGGGGGAGCTACGAATAGCAATCAGCCCCAGCATTTT	CASSLMGGATNSNQPQHF
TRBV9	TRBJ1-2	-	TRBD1	TGTGCCAGCAGCGTCGGTAAGACAGGGCCCTTCTATGGCTACACCTTC	CASSVGKTGPFYGYTF
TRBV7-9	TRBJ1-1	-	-	TGTGCCAGCAGCCCACTAGGGACTAGGGGCACTGAAGCTTTCTTT	CASSPLGTRGTEAFF
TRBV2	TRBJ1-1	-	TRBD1	TGTGCCAGCACCGGTGGACCAAGGGGGCTGGAGTACACTGAAGCTTTCTTT	CASTGGPRGLEYTEAFF
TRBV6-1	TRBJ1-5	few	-	TGTGCCAGCAGTGAAATGGTCAGGGACAATCAGCCCCAGCATTTT	CASSEMVRDNQPQHF
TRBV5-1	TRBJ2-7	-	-	TGCGCCAGCAGCTTGGGCCTAGCCAAACACGAGCAGTACTTC	CASSLGLAKHEQYF
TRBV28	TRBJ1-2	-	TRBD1	TGTGCCAGCAGGACCCTTTTGGGCTTACAGGGGGCTTTCTATGGCTACACCTTC	CASRTLLGLQGAFYGYTF
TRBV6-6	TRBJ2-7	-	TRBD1	TGTGCCAGCAGTTACTCCACCGGGACAGGGGTCTACGAGCAGTACTTC	CASSYSTGTGVYEQYF
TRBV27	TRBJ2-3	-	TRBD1	TGTGCCAGCAGGCCTCGCCAGGGGGTGTACGATACGCAGTATTTT	CASRPRQGVYDTQYF
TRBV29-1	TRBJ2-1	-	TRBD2	TGCAGCGCACGGAGCGGGGGTACGGACAATGAGCAGTTCTTC	CSARSGGTDNEQFF
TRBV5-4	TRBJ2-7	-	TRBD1	TGTGCCAGCAGCTTGGGAGGGACAGCCTACGAGCAGTACTTC	CASSLGGTAYEQYF
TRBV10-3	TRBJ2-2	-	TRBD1	TGTGCCACCGGTGGGACAGGGCACACCGGGGAGCTGTTTTTT	CATGGTGHTGELFF